The T cell receptor beta chain under discussion was sequenced for a study of blood T cell repertoires in COVID-19. Looking at the study overall: The United States, Italy and Spain provided the acute and convalescent COVID-19 samples.

Some clones are missing from TCRdb's copy, which holds only in-frame ones; the method was immunoSEQ multiplex PCR. The data contain around 160,000 clones, around 80% of them singletons. This TCR derives from a man in his sixties with active or convalescent COVID-19. Sequencing used peripheral blood.

The CDR3 loop is CASSLDQQLFNEQFF. The CDR3, as DNA: TGTGCCAGCAGCTTAGATCAGCAACTATTCAATGAGCAGTTCTTC. This chain links TRBV11-3 with TRBJ2-1; D uncertain. Germline loops: CDR1 SGHNT, CDR2 YENEEA. V was cut by 0 bases and J by 6 bases, with 12 bases left in between. CDR3 length equals 15 residues.